This passage covers 21 T cell receptor beta chains from one sample sequenced in a study of blood T cell repertoires in COVID-19. Sequencing used immunoSEQ multiplex PCR; TCRdb keeps in-frame clones, though not all of them. The sample lists around 250,000 clones; 70% to 90% were seen once. The material sequenced was peripheral blood. These receptors came from a woman between 25 and 40 years old with active or convalescent COVID-19.

The gene calls are TRBV5-1 and TRBJ2-5; 9 bases line up with TRBD1. This CDR3 is built from 15 residues. The germline CDR1 and CDR2 sequences are SGHRS and YFSETQ. Trimming took 0 bases from V and 5 from J; bases not matched to a gene: 5. The CDR3 DNA follows: TGCGCCAGCAGCTTGGGGGGACAGGGCCCCGAGACCCAGTACTTC. Protein: CASSLGGQGPETQYF.

V is TRBV7-3 and J is TRBJ1-2; 9 bases align to TRBD1. J lost 5 bases, V lost 5 bases, and 9 bases had no gene match. The CDR3 sequence is 15 residues long. CDR1 SGHTA and CDR2 FQGTGA come from the germline V gene. CDR3 amino acids: CASSETGGANYGYTF. CDR3 nucleotides: TGTGCCAGCAGCGAAACAGGGGGCGCGAATTATGGCTACACCTTC.

The genes are TRBV9 and TRBJ1-1; perhaps TRBD1 as D (5 bases). With 9 bases removed from V and 0 bases from J, the gap between germline ends came to 18 bases. Germline CDR1 is SGDLS and CDR2 is YYNGEE. The CDR3 covers 15 residues. DNA for the CDR3: TGTGCCACCTCCCCTGGGGGGGATTTGAACACTGAAGCTTTCTTT. Encoded protein: CATSPGGDLNTEAFF.

The chain is built from TRBV14 and TRBJ1-2; D call uncertain. V was shortened by 4 bases and J by 5 bases, with 14 bases between the two germline ends. Per the germline V gene, CDR1 is SGHDN and CDR2 is FVKESK. The CDR3 covers 14 residues. This CDR3 reads CASSPLNRDYGYTF. CDR3 coding DNA: TGTGCCAGCAGCCCCCTCAACCGCGATTATGGCTACACCTTC. Full variable domain (rest looked up from reference TRBV14 and TRBJ1-2): EAGVTQFPSHSVIEKGQTVTLRCDPISGHDNLYWYRRVMGKEIKFLLHFVKESKQDESGMPNNRFLAERTGGTYSTLKVQPAELEDSGVYFCASSPLNRDYGYTFGSGTRLTVV.

This clone was counted at least ten times. The J gene is TRBJ1-5, the V gene TRBV6-5; 11 bases align to TRBD1. The CDR3 runs to 15 residues. The J segment lost 4 bases and the V segment lost 8 bases, leaving 7 bases of the junction unmatched. The germline V gene encodes CDR1 MNHEY and CDR2 SVGAGI. The CDR3 here is CASHSGTGGNQPQHF. For the CDR3, the DNA is TGTGCCAGCCATTCCGGGACAGGGGGAAATCAGCCCCAGCATTTT.

V is TRBV28 and J is TRBJ1-6; 10 bases fit TRBD1. Germline V gives CDR1 MDHEN, CDR2 SYDVKM. V gave up 6 bases and J gave up 6 bases; unmatched junction bases: 8. This CDR3 spans 16 amino acids. CDR3 region: CASRDSRTGGNSPLHF. For the CDR3, the DNA is TGTGCCAGCAGGGACTCAAGGACAGGGGGTAATTCACCCCTCCACTTT.

V is TRBV7-2 and J is TRBJ1-2, with 7 bases that match TRBD1. J gave up 8 bases and V 1 base, and 10 bases lay outside the gene matches. The CDR3 totals 15 residues. Germline-derived CDR1 and CDR2 are SGHTA and FQGNSA. CDR3 amino acids: CASSLGGGQGSGYTF. The CDR3 DNA reads as TGTGCCAGCAGCTTAGGAGGGGGCCAGGGAAGCGGCTACACCTTC. The full variable domain, its missing parts supplied by reference TRBV7-2 and TRBJ1-2, is GAGVSQSPSNKVTEKGKDVELRCDPISGHTALYWYRQSLGQGLEFLIYFQGNSAPDKSGLPSDRFSAERTGGSVSTLTIQRTQQEDSAVYLCASSLGGGQGSGYTFGSGTRLTVV.

This chain connects TRBV27 to TRBJ1-1; perhaps TRBD1 as D (5 bases). This CDR3 has 13 residues. Germline V gene lookup returns CDR1 MNHEY and CDR2 SMNVEV (reference sequence). V was shortened by 8 bases and J by 1 base, with 11 bases between the two germline ends. The CDR3 protein is CASVDDRNTEAFF. CDR3 coding DNA: TGTGCCAGCGTAGACGACAGGAACACTGAAGCTTTCTTT.

The rearrangement uses TRBV10-3 and TRBJ1-5, with 9 bases aligning to TRBD1. The germline V gene encodes CDR1 ENHRY and CDR2 SYGVKD. The ends lost 2 bases at V and 6 bases at J; junction bases unmatched: 5. The CDR3 runs 15 residues. CDR3 region: CAISETGTGSQPQHF. The CDR3 coding sequence is TGTGCCATCAGTGAGACCGGGACAGGGTCTCAGCCCCAGCATTTT.

This chain joins TRBV7-9 and TRBJ2-5; 7 nucleotides agree with TRBD2. The CDR3 has 14 residues. Per germline, CDR1 SEHNR and CDR2 FQNEAQ (reference sequence). V shed 3 bases and J 4 bases; nucleotides not matched to a gene: 5. In nucleotides, the CDR3 is TGTGCCAGCAGCTTGTCGGGGGGAAGAGAGACCCAGTACTTC. It is translated as CASSLSGGRETQYF.

V gene TRBV7-9 combines with J gene TRBJ1-1; 9 bases agree with TRBD1. CDR1 and CDR2 (germline): SEHNR, FQNEAQ (reference sequence). Trimming cost V 4 bases and J 6 bases; bases outside gene matches: 6. There are 14 residues in the CDR3. This CDR3 reads CASSSGQGTAEAFF. In DNA form, the CDR3 reads TGTGCCAGCAGCTCGGGACAGGGAACGGCTGAAGCTTTCTTT.

This chain uses TRBV5-8 with TRBJ1-2; D remains unclear. The CDR3 contains 14 residues. Trimming pared 1 base from V and 5 bases from J, leaving 12 bases between. Germline loops: CDR1 SGHTS, CDR2 YDEGEE. The DNA for the CDR3 is TGTGCCAGCAGCTTGTTCTTCGGAGGGTATGGCTACACCTTC. Its protein is CASSLFFGGYGYTF.

This chain links TRBV5-6 with TRBJ1-6; D is unresolved. The CDR3 extends over 13 amino acids. V lost 4 bases, J lost 10 bases, and 12 bases lay in between. Germline CDR1 and CDR2: SGHDT and YYEEEE. The CDR3 loop is CASSPGAGSPLHF. The CDR3 DNA sequence: TGTGCCAGCAGCCCGGGAGCGGGGTCACCCCTCCACTTT.

V gene TRBV11-2 combines with J gene TRBJ2-3, with 9 nucleotides matching TRBD2. In germline, CDR1 is SGHAT, CDR2 FQNNGV. The CDR3 covers 17 residues. Losses at the gene ends were 2 bases for V and 2 bases for J; bases not matched to a gene: 8. The CDR3 is CASSLTVAGELTDTQYF. The CDR3 DNA reads as TGTGCCAGCAGCTTAACAGTAGCGGGGGAACTCACAGATACGCAGTATTTT.

This chain links TRBV5-6 with TRBJ2-5, with 9 bases fitting TRBD2. Germline CDR1 is SGHDT and CDR2 is YYEEEE. There are 15 residues in the CDR3. V lost 0 bases, J lost 9 bases, and 9 bases stayed unmatched. In nucleotides, the CDR3 is TGTGCCAGCAGCTTGGCTAGCGGGGCGGGAAGGGCCCAGTACTTC. Its protein product is CASSLASGAGRAQYF.

The chain recombines TRBV28 with TRBJ1-5, with no clear D. The V and J ends lost 6 bases and 0 bases respectively, with 6 bases between them. Germline-derived CDR1 and CDR2 are MDHEN and SYDVKM. This CDR3 is built from 13 residues. The CDR3 sequence is CASRRYSNQPQHF. As DNA, the CDR3 is TGTGCCAGCAGACGGTATAGCAATCAGCCCCAGCATTTT.

The chain couples TRBV5-6 to TRBJ1-2, with 7 bases lining up with TRBD1. The CDR3 totals 14 residues. Germline V lookup: CDR1 SGHDT, CDR2 YYEEEE. V lost 5 bases, J lost 2 bases, and 6 bases stayed unmatched. As DNA, the CDR3 is TGTGCCAGCAGTCAGACACAGGGGAACTATGGCTACACCTTC. Translated: CASSQTQGNYGYTF.

The CDR3 sequence: CASSGQGNTGELFF. Here the CDR3 DNA reads TGTGCCAGCAGTGGCCAGGGAAACACCGGGGAGCTGTTTTTT. The chain uses TRBV27 and TRBJ2-2, with a tentative D call TRBD1 (5 bases). Trimming pared 5 bases from V and 2 bases from J, leaving 9 bases between. CDR1 and CDR2 from the germline V gene are MNHEY and SMNVEV (reference sequence). The CDR3 consists of 14 residues.

The chain links TRBV7-2 to TRBJ1-2, with D unclear. From germline, CDR1 is SGHTA and CDR2 FQGNSA. Trimming stripped 6 bases from V and 4 bases from J, with 15 bases between. This CDR3 region has 14 residues. CDR3 amino acids: CASSSSQKLYGYTF. CDR3 nucleotides: TGTGCCAGCAGTTCTAGTCAGAAACTCTATGGCTACACCTTC. Complete variable domain (other parts from reference TRBV7-2 and TRBJ1-2): GAGVSQSPSNKVTEKGKDVELRCDPISGHTALYWYRQSLGQGLEFLIYFQGNSAPDKSGLPSDRFSAERTGGSVSTLTIQRTQQEDSAVYLCASSSSQKLYGYTFGSGTRLTVV.

The chain couples TRBV5-5 to TRBJ2-1, with D possibly TRBD2 on 6 matching bases. Trimming took 5 bases from V and 3 from J, leaving 12 bases between them. Looked up from germline, CDR1 is SGHKS and CDR2 is YYEKEE (reference sequence). The CDR3 has 14 residues. CDR3 in amino acids: CASSKQTSYNEQFF. As DNA, the CDR3 is TGTGCCAGCAGTAAACAGACTAGCTACAATGAGCAGTTCTTC. The whole variable domain, filled in from reference TRBV5-5 and TRBJ2-1, reads DAGVTQSPTHLIKTRGQQVTLRCSPISGHKSVSWYQQVLGQGPQFIFQYYEKEERGRGNFPDRFSARQFPNYSSELNVNALLLGDSALYLCASSKQTSYNEQFFGPGTRLTVL.

This chain links TRBV19 with TRBJ1-2; D remains ambiguous. V gave up 5 bases and J gave up 0 bases, with 19 bases separating them. Germline CDR1 and CDR2: LNHDA and SQIVND (reference sequence). CDR3 length: 17 residues. The CDR3 sequence is CASSRKRRVAANYGYTF. In nucleotides, the CDR3 is TGTGCCAGTAGTCGCAAGCGGAGGGTGGCAGCTAACTATGGCTACACCTTC. Looking up the rest from reference TRBV19 and TRBJ1-2 gives the full variable domain: DGGITQSPKYLFRKEGQNVTLSCEQNLNHDAMYWYRQDPGQGLRLIYYSQIVNDFQKGDIAEGYSVSREKKESFPLTVTSAQKNPTAFYLCASSRKRRVAANYGYTFGSGTRLTVV.